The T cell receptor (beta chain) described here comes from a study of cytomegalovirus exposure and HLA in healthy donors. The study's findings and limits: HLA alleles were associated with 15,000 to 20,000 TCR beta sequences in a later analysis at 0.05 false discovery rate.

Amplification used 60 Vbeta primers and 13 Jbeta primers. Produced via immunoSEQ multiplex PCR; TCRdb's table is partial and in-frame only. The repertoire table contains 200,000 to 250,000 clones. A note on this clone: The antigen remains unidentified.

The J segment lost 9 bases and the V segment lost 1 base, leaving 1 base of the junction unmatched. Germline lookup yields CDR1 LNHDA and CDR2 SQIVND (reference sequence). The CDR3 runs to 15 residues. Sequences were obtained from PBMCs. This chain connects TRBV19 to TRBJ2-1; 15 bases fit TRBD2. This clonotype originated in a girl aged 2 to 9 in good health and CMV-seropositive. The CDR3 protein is CASSIGGLAGGEQFF. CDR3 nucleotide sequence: TGTGCCAGTAGTATAGGGGGACTAGCGGGGGGTGAGCAGTTCTTC.